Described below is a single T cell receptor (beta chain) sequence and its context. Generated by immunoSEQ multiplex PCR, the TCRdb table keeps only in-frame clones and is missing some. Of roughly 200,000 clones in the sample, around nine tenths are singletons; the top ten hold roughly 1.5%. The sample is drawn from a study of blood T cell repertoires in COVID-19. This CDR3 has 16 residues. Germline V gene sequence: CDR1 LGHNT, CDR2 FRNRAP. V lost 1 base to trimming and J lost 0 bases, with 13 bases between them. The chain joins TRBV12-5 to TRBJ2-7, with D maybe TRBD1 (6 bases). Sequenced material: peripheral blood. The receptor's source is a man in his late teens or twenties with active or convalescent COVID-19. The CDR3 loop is CASGLGTGPNSYEQYF. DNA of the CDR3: TGTGCTAGTGGTTTGGGCACAGGGCCAAACTCCTACGAGCAGTACTTC.